These T cell receptor beta chains were read from a single sample in a study of cytomegalovirus exposure and HLA in healthy donors. TCRdb keeps only in-frame clones here, not all; method: immunoSEQ multiplex PCR. The sample consists of under 250,000 clones, roughly 87% of them appearing once. Sequenced sample: PBMCs. The receptors stem from a man aged 18 to 29 in good health and CMV-seropositive. The CDR3 runs from the conserved cysteine through the conserved F or W. A D gene is named only where the DNA matches it firmly. Rows give clone size only sometimes, using once, few, many, or a class for an expanded clone.

CASSLASGWWTEAFF	TGCGCCAGCAGCTTGGCATCGGGGTGGTGGACTGAAGCTTTCTTT	.	TRBV5-1	TRBJ1-1	.
CASSLTLGENIQYF	TGTGCCAGCAGCCTGACTCTGGGAGAAAACATTCAGTACTTC	.	TRBV7-2	TRBJ2-4	.
CASSLRAPTTEAFF	TGCGCCAGCAGCTTGAGAGCCCCAACGACTGAAGCTTTCTTT	.	TRBV5-1	TRBJ1-1	.
CASSFGRSSGNTIYF	TGTGCCAGCAGTTTTGGTCGGAGCTCTGGAAACACCATATATTTT	.	TRBV28	TRBJ1-3	.
CASRLRTGRAYEQYF	TGTGCCAGCAGGCTAAGAACGGGGAGGGCCTACGAGCAGTACTTC	TRBD2	TRBV7-2	TRBJ2-7	.
CASSLGGTGSYEQYF	TGCGCCAGCAGCTTGGGGGGGACCGGCTCCTACGAGCAGTACTTC	.	TRBV5-1	TRBJ2-7	.
CASSLAGLAGNYEQYF	TGCGCCAGCAGCTTGGCCGGACTAGCGGGAAACTACGAGCAGTACTTC	TRBD2	TRBV5-1	TRBJ2-7	.
CASSPLQETQYF	TGTGCCAGCTCACCACTACAAGAGACCCAGTACTTC	.	TRBV18	TRBJ2-5	.
CASSENRGEAEAFF	TGTGCCAGCAGTGAAAACAGGGGTGAGGCTGAAGCTTTCTTT	TRBD1	TRBV6-1	TRBJ1-1	.
CASSLGGTRISEQFF	TGTGCCAGCAGCTTGGGAGGGACTCGCATTAGCGAGCAGTTCTTC	.	TRBV5-6	TRBJ2-1	.
CASSRSVATNEKLFF	TGTGCCAGCAGTCGGTCAGTTGCAACTAATGAAAAACTGTTTTTT	.	TRBV6-5	TRBJ1-4	once
CASSLRGNEQFF	TGTGCCAGCAGCTTACGGGGTAATGAGCAGTTCTTC	.	TRBV7-2	TRBJ2-1	.
CASSTGTIYGYTF	TGTGCCAGCTCAACCGGGACAATCTATGGCTACACCTTC	.	TRBV18	TRBJ1-2	.
CASRPGLAAYEQYF	TGTGCCAGCAGACCGGGACTAGCGGCTTACGAGCAGTACTTC	TRBD2	TRBV28	TRBJ2-7	.
CSAWTSYEQYF	TGCAGTGCTTGGACTAGCTACGAGCAGTACTTC	TRBD2	TRBV20-1	TRBJ2-7	.
CASSSTITWGDEQFF	TGTGCCAGCAGCAGTACAATCACGTGGGGCGATGAGCAGTTCTTC	.	TRBV7-2	TRBJ2-1	.
CASRPPGQLHQPQHF	TGTGCCAGCAGGCCCCCGGGACAGCTCCATCAGCCCCAGCATTTT	TRBD1	TRBV6-5	TRBJ1-5	.
CATWGDRSGTDTQYF	TGTGCCACCTGGGGAGACAGAAGCGGGACAGATACGCAGTATTTT	.	TRBV19	TRBJ2-3	few
CASSPWGGIDTEAFF	TGTGCCAGCAGCCCGTGGGGGGGGATCGACACTGAAGCTTTCTTT	.	TRBV7-8	TRBJ1-1	once
CASSQDSSDQPQHF	TGCGCCAGCAGCCAAGATTCGAGTGATCAGCCCCAGCATTTT	.	TRBV4-1	TRBJ1-5	.
CASSLSASSGNTIYF	TGTGCCAGCAGTTTATCAGCCAGCTCTGGAAACACCATATATTTT	.	TRBV27	TRBJ1-3	.
CASSASRGWETQYF	TGTGCCAGCAGTGCCTCGCGGGGCTGGGAGACCCAGTACTTC	.	TRBV6-5	TRBJ2-5	.
CASSVGDRGYITEAFF	TGTGCCAGCAGTGTAGGAGACAGGGGTTATATCACTGAAGCTTTCTTT	TRBD1	TRBV25-1	TRBJ1-1	.
CASSPAQTSGTYEQYF	TGTGCCAGCAGCCCCGCCCAGACTAGCGGGACCTACGAGCAGTACTTC	TRBD2	TRBV4-2	TRBJ2-7	.
CASSPGTSGSREQFF	TGTGCCAGCAGTCCCGGGACTAGCGGGAGTCGAGAGCAGTTCTTC	TRBD2	TRBV28	TRBJ2-1	once
CASSLVPPGGRFFGELFF	TGTGCCAGCAGCTTAGTACCTCCGGGAGGGCGGTTCTTCGGGGAGCTGTTTTTT	TRBD2	TRBV7-6	TRBJ2-2	.
CASSQTGFQETQYF	TGTGCCAGCAGCCAAACAGGGTTCCAAGAGACCCAGTACTTC	.	TRBV7-7	TRBJ2-5	.
CSVQDRDPTGELFF	TGCAGCGTTCAGGACAGGGACCCCACCGGGGAGCTGTTTTTT	TRBD1	TRBV29-1	TRBJ2-2	.
CASSSRQGSYGYTF	TGTGCCAGCAGTTCTCGACAGGGCTCCTATGGCTACACCTTC	TRBD1	TRBV2	TRBJ1-2	.
CASSDVRATNEKLFF	TGTGCCAGCAGTGATGTCAGAGCAACTAATGAAAAACTGTTTTTT	.	TRBV2	TRBJ1-4	.
CASSLGVGVEFF	TGTGCCAGCAGCTTGGGGGTGGGAGTAGAGTTCTTC	.	TRBV5-6	TRBJ2-1	once
CASSGGTSVGEQYF	TGCGCCAGCAGCGGCGGGACTAGCGTCGGCGAGCAGTACTTC	TRBD2	TRBV5-1	TRBJ2-7	.
CASKGQSSYNEQFF	TGTGCCAGCAAGGGCCAAAGCTCCTACAATGAGCAGTTCTTC	.	TRBV9	TRBJ2-1	.
CAWSIGGANTDTQYF	TGTGCCTGGAGTATTGGGGGGGCAAACACAGATACGCAGTATTTT	.	TRBV30	TRBJ2-3	.
CASGEWETQYF	TGCGCCAGCGGGGAGTGGGAGACCCAGTACTTC	.	TRBV5-1	TRBJ2-5	once
CASRPGTGQPQHF	TGTGCCAGCAGACCAGGTACCGGTCAGCCCCAGCATTTT	.	TRBV2	TRBJ1-5	.
CASSQSADRGRFRGYTF	TGCGCCAGCAGCCAAAGCGCAGACAGGGGGCGCTTCAGGGGCTACACCTTC	TRBD1	TRBV4-1	TRBJ1-2	.
CAILTGKNEQYF	TGTGCCATCCTGACTGGAAAGAACGAGCAGTACTTC	.	TRBV2	TRBJ2-7	.
CASSFTRLGSNQPQHF	TGTGCCAGCAGCTTCACCCGACTAGGAAGCAATCAGCCCCAGCATTTT	.	TRBV5-8	TRBJ1-5	.
CASSINPGLYYEQYF	TGTGCCAGTAGTATCAACCCGGGACTTTATTACGAGCAGTACTTC	.	TRBV19	TRBJ2-7	.
CAISEGRNTEAFF	TGTGCCATCAGTGAAGGGCGGAACACTGAAGCTTTCTTT	.	TRBV10-3	TRBJ1-1	.